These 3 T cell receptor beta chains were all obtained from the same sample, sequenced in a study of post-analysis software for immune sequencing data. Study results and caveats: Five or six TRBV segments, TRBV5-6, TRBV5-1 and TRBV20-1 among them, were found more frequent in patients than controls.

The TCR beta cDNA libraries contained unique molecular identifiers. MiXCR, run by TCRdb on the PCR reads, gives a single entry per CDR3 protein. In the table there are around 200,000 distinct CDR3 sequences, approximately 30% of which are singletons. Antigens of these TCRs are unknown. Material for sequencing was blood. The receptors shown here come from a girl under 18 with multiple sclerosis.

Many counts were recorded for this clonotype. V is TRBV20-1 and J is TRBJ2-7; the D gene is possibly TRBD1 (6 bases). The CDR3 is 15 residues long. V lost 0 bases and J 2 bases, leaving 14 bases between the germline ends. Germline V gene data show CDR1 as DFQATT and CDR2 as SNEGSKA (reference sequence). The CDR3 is CSARDAAGVAYEQYF. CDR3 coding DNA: TGCAGTGCTAGAGATGCGGCAGGGGTAGCCTACGAGCAGTACTTC.

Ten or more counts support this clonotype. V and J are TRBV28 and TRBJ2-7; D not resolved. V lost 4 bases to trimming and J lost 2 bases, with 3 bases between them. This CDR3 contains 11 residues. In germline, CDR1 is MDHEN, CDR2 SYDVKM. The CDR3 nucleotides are TGTGCCAGCAGTTCTCCCTACGAGCAGTACTTC. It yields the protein CASSSPYEQYF.

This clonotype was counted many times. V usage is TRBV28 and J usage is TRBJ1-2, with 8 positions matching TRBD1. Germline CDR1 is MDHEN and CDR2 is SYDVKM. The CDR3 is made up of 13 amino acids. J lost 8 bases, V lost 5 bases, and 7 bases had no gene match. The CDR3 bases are TGTGCCAGCAGTCTATCGACAGGGGCGGGCTACACCTTC. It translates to CASSLSTGAGYTF.